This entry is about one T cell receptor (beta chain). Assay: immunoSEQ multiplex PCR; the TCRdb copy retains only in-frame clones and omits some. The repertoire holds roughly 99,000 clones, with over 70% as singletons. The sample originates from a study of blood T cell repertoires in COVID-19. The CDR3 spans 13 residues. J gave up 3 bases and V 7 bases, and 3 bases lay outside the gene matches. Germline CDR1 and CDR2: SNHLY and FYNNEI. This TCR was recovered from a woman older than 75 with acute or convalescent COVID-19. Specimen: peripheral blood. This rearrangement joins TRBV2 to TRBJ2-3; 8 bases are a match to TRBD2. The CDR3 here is CASTRGATDTQYF. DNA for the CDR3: TGTGCCAGCACGCGGGGGGCAACAGATACGCAGTATTTT.